This TCR beta chain emerged from a study of CD8 T cells in ankylosing spondylitis. Study results and caveats: Disease-associated clones were reportedly significantly overrepresented in matched ankylosing spondylitis synovial fluid. Among TCR beta sequences, a motif of roughly 8 highly homologous variants appeared characteristic of ankylosing spondylitis blood.

CDR1 and CDR2 (germline): SQVTM, ANQGSEA. The CDR3 loop spans 14 amino acids. Losses at the gene ends were 4 bases for V and 3 bases for J; bases not matched to a gene: 5. Only a few counts were recorded for this clonotype. Antigen: not known. TCRdb processed the 5' RACE reads anew with MiXCR; each CDR3 protein has one entry. The sample contains 750,000 to 850,000 distinct CDR3 sequences, roughly 12% of which appear only once. The sequencing input was blood, either unsorted or a sorted T cell fraction (not recorded which). The rearrangement uses TRBV29-1 and TRBJ1-1; the match to TRBD1 covers 10 bases. The TCR was taken from a male donor with ankylosing spondylitis. The CDR3 is CSVGRDRGDTEAFF. The CDR3 bases are TGCAGCGTTGGCCGGGACAGGGGAGACACTGAAGCTTTCTTT.